These 16 T cell receptor beta chains were all obtained from the same sample, sequenced in a study of patients and donors after allogeneic stem cell transplantation. MiXCR was run by TCRdb on the RT-PCR reads, yielding one entry per CDR3 protein. This table holds 900,000 to 1,000,000 distinct CDR3 sequences, about a sixth found once. The sample taken for sequencing was blood, either unsorted or a sorted T cell fraction (not recorded which). These receptors all come from a human donor who was either an allogeneic HSCT recipient or a stem cell or donor lymphocyte infusion donor (not recorded which). It is not recorded whose cells these are; they may come from a transplant donor.

This clonotype was seen more than once but under ten times. The chain has TRBV6-1 and TRBJ1-5, with no clear D. The CDR3 is 16 amino acids. The germline V gene has CDR1 MNHNS and CDR2 SASEGT. The germline V and J ends were trimmed by 6 bases and 0 bases, with 15 bases remaining between them. CDR3 sequence: CASSETRYPSNQPQHF. CDR3 nucleotide sequence: TGTGCCAGCAGCGAAACACGATATCCTAGCAATCAGCCCCAGCATTTT.

This clonotype was observed a few times. The CDR3 region has the DNA TGTGCCAGCAGTTTGTGGGGGCCCACTGAAGCTTTCTTT. This encodes CASSLWGPTEAFF. V usage is TRBV12-3 or TRBV12-4 and J usage is TRBJ1-1; perhaps TRBD1 as D (6 bases). Trimming left V 3 bases short and J 4 bases short, with 9 bases between. This CDR3 region has 13 residues.

This clonotype was counted once. The chain recombines TRBV12-3 or TRBV12-4 with TRBJ1-2; tentatively, D is TRBD1 (5 bases). The CDR3 sequence is 17 residues long. Trimming cost V 2 bases and J 4 bases, with 20 bases left between them. The CDR3 bases are TGTGCCAGCAGTTTACAGGGCAGGGCTTCCCTTCTCTATGGCTACACCTTC. Its translation: CASSLQGRASLLYGYTF.

The chain links TRBV15 to TRBJ2-1, with D maybe TRBD2 (7 bases). From germline, CDR1 is LNHNV and CDR2 YYDKDF (reference sequence). The ends were cut back, 0 bases at V and 7 bases at J, with 13 bases in the middle. The length of the CDR3 is 15 residues. The CDR3 protein is CATSREGGAVNEQFF. The CDR3 DNA reads TGTGCCACCAGCAGAGAAGGGGGGGCCGTAAATGAGCAGTTCTTC.

This clonotype was seen ten or more times. V gene TRBV12-3 or TRBV12-4 combines with J gene TRBJ2-7, with no clear D. This CDR3 contains 16 residues. The V gene lost 5 bases and the J gene lost 2 bases, with 19 bases spanning the gap. In DNA form, the CDR3 reads TGTGCCAGCAGTGACTGGGGTTCCCCAAAGCCCTACGAGCAGTACTTC. Protein sequence: CASSDWGSPKPYEQYF.

J is TRBJ2-1 and V is TRBV11-1, with 8 positions matching TRBD2. The CDR3 runs to 16 residues. From germline, CDR1 is SGHAT and CDR2 FQDESV (reference sequence). Trimming took 4 bases from V and 6 from J; bases not matched to a gene: 11. CDR3 nucleotides: TGTGCCAGCAGCTCCTTCGGTCGGGGGGGCATCAATGAGCAGTTCTTC. Translating it yields CASSSFGRGGINEQFF.

This clonotype was picked up a small number of times. The rearrangement joins TRBV6-1 to TRBJ1-5, with 7 bases that match TRBD1. The CDR3 has 14 amino acids. V dropped 5 bases and J dropped 7; count of bases not matched to a gene: 8. Germline loops: CDR1 MNHNS, CDR2 SASEGT. CDR3 region: CASSPQGGRQPQHF. As DNA, the CDR3 is TGTGCCAGCAGTCCCCAGGGGGGGAGGCAGCCCCAGCATTTT.

This clonotype was seen a few times. The chain carries TRBV5-6 and TRBJ1-5; 8 bases are shared with TRBD1. The trim removed 4 bases at V and 6 bases at J, leaving 6 bases unmatched. Germline lookup yields CDR1 SGHDT and CDR2 YYEEEE. This CDR3 has 14 amino acids. The CDR3 DNA reads as TGTGCCAGCAGCCCAGGGGGCGGGAGTCAGCCCCAGCATTTT. Protein product: CASSPGGGSQPQHF.

This clonotype was seen only a few times. The V gene is TRBV20-1, the J gene TRBJ2-3; D not certain. V shed 0 bases and J shed 2 bases, with 9 bases lying between them. The V gene's germline CDR1 is DFQATT and CDR2 SNEGSKA (reference sequence). The CDR3 length is 14 residues. The CDR3 loop reads CSARDTLTTDTQYF. CDR3 nucleotides: TGCAGTGCTAGAGATACTCTTACCACAGATACGCAGTATTTT.

This clonotype showed up just a few times. The chain is built from TRBV12-3 or TRBV12-4 and TRBJ2-3; tentatively, D is TRBD2 (6 bases). V dropped 5 bases and J dropped 6 bases, with 12 bases sitting between them. The CDR3 loop spans 13 amino acids. CDR3 coding DNA: TGTGCCAGCAGTATCGGACGGGGGGATACGCAGTATTTT. Amino acid sequence: CASSIGRGDTQYF.

Only a few counts were recorded for this clonotype. This chain uses TRBV9 with TRBJ2-2; D tentatively reads TRBD1 or TRBD2 (5 bases each). Germline CDR1 SGDLS, CDR2 YYNGEE. Trimming took 4 bases from V and 8 from J, leaving 27 bases between them. The length of the CDR3 is 18 residues. The CDR3: CASSPLPGTGRIFGELFF. CDR3 nucleotides: TGTGCCAGCAGCCCCCTGCCCGGGACGGGAAGGATTTTTGGGGAGCTGTTTTTT.

This sequence joins TRBV5-6 and TRBJ2-4; tentatively, D is TRBD1 (5 bases). This CDR3 contains 12 residues. Between the trimmed V and J ends, which lost 3 bases and 16 bases, there was a span of 17 bases. CDR1 SGHDT and CDR2 YYEEEE come from the germline V gene. The CDR3 DNA reads TGTGCCAGCAGCTACCCTACAGGCTCGGCATACTTC. It codes for CASSYPTGSAYF.

The rearrangement uses TRBV4-1 and TRBJ1-3; 9 positions agree with TRBD1. The V and J ends lost 6 bases and 1 base, in that order; junction bases with no gene match: 4. Per the germline V gene, CDR1 is MGHRA and CDR2 is YSYEKL. The CDR3 is 15 amino acids. The CDR3 DNA is TGCGCCAGCAGATTCGACAGGGGGTCTGGAAACACCATATATTTT. Translation: CASRFDRGSGNTIYF.

Only a few counts were recorded for this clonotype. This sequence joins TRBV27 and TRBJ2-3; TRBD1 or TRBD2 may be the D gene (5 bases each). CDR3 length: 11 amino acids. Per the germline V gene, CDR1 is MNHEY and CDR2 is SMNVEV (reference sequence). V was cut by 7 bases and J by 4 bases, with 6 bases left in between. The CDR3 nucleotides read TGTGCCAGCATGGGGGCAGATACGCAGTATTTT. This codes for CASMGADTQYF.

At least ten counts were recorded for this clonotype. The chain carries TRBV5-1 and TRBJ1-2; maybe TRBD1 (5 bases). Trimming pared 5 bases from V and 3 bases from J, leaving 11 bases between. Per the germline V gene, CDR1 is SGHRS and CDR2 is YFSETQ. The CDR3 consists of 13 residues. As DNA, the CDR3 is TGCGCCAGCAGTCCAGGGAAGGACTATGGCTACACCTTC. This sequence encodes CASSPGKDYGYTF.

This clonotype was detected many times. J is TRBJ1-2 and V is TRBV27; unclear D gene. Looked up from germline, CDR1 is MNHEY and CDR2 is SMNVEV (reference sequence). Trimming stripped 3 bases from V and 4 bases from J, with 9 bases between. The CDR3 is made up of 13 amino acids. The CDR3 spells CASSLRRGYGYTF. CDR3 nucleotide sequence: TGTGCCAGCAGTTTGAGGAGAGGCTATGGCTACACCTTC.